This T cell receptor (beta chain) was sequenced during a study of PD-L1 blockade in urothelial cancer. Method: immunoSEQ multiplex PCR; TCRdb's copy keeps in-frame clones and lacks some. The sample lists 38,000 or so clones; approximately 82% were seen once. Trimming at V came to 5 bases and at J to 0 bases, leaving 5 bases not matched to a gene. CDR1 MNHEY and CDR2 SMNVEV come from the germline V gene (reference sequence). CDR3 length: 16 amino acids. The V gene is TRBV27, the J gene TRBJ2-7; 12 bases align to TRBD2. This clonotype was sampled from a man in his sixties with urothelial cancer. The sequencing here drew on PBMCs, taken around atezolizumab (anti-PD-L1) treatment. The chain's CDR3 is CASSPETSGSSYEQYF. In DNA, the CDR3 is TGTGCCAGCAGTCCCGAGACTAGCGGGAGCTCCTACGAGCAGTACTTC.